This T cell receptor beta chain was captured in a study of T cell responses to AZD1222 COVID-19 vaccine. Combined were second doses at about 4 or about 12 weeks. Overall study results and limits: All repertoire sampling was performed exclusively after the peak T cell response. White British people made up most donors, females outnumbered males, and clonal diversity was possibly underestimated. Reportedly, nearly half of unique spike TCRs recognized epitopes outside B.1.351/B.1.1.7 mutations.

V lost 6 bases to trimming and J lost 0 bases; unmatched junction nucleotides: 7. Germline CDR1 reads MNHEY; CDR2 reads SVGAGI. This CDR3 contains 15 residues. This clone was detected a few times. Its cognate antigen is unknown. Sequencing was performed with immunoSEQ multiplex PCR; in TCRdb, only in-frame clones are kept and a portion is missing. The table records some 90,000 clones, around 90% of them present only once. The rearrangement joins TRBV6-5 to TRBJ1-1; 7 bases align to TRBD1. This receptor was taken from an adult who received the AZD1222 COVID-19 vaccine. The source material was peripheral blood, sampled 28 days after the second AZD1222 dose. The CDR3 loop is CASSLGGQMNTEAFF. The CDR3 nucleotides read TGTGCCAGCAGCCTCGGGGGACAGATGAACACTGAAGCTTTCTTT.